The 13 T cell receptor beta chains presented below share a single source sample, sequenced in a study of blood T cell repertoires in COVID-19. Profiling relied on immunoSEQ multiplex PCR, and the TCRdb table lists in-frame clones only, not all of them. The sample records a few hundred thousand clones, just over 85% being singletons. What was sequenced was peripheral blood. Receptors were obtained from a young woman with active or convalescent COVID-19.

The chain couples TRBV5-4 to TRBJ2-5; a possible D gene is TRBD2 (5 bases). CDR3 length equals 15 residues. With 4 bases removed from V and 4 bases from J, the gap between germline ends came to 17 bases. CDR1 is SGHNT and CDR2 is YYREEE in the germline V gene (reference sequence). CDR3 sequence reads: CASSIAEGAVETQYF. The CDR3 bases are TGTGCCAGCAGCATTGCTGAGGGAGCGGTAGAGACCCAGTACTTC. Supplemented by reference TRBV5-4 and TRBJ2-5, the full variable domain reads ETGVTQSPTHLIKTRGQQVTLRCSSQSGHNTVSWYQQALGQGPQFIFQYYREEENGRGNFPPRFSGLQFPNYSSELNVNALELDDSALYLCASSIAEGAVETQYFGPGTRLLVL.

This chain links TRBV7-9 with TRBJ1-1, with D hard to call. CDR1 is SEHNR and CDR2 is FQNEAQ in the germline V gene (reference sequence). The CDR3 sequence is 14 residues long. Trimming cost V 2 bases and J 1 base, with 8 bases left between them. CDR3 region: CASSLRAGNTEAFF. The DNA for the CDR3 is TGTGCCAGCAGCTTAAGGGCGGGGAACACTGAAGCTTTCTTT.

V usage is TRBV5-4 and J usage is TRBJ2-5; 7 bases align to TRBD1. This CDR3 is built from 15 residues. Germline CDR1 is SGHNT and CDR2 is YYREEE (reference sequence). CDR3 coding DNA: TGTGCGGCAGCTTGGACAGGCACCTCGGGGGAGACCCAGTACTTC. Its protein product is CAAAWTGTSGETQYF. The entire variable domain, with the rest obtained from reference TRBV5-4 and TRBJ2-5, is as follows: ETGVTQSPTHLIKTRGQQVTLRCSSQSGHNTVSWYQQALGQGPQFIFQYYREEENGRGNFPPRFSGLQFPNYSSELNVNALELDDSALYLCAAAWTGTSGETQYFGPGTRLLVL.

V usage is TRBV6-6 and J usage is TRBJ2-1; D possibly corresponds to TRBD2 (5 bases). V was trimmed by 0 bases and J by 1 base, leaving 7 bases between them. CDR3 size: 15 residues. The germline gives CDR1 MNHNY, CDR2 SVGAGI (reference sequence). The CDR3 region is CASSYSGGSYNEQFF. The CDR3 bases are TGTGCCAGCAGTTACTCGGGCGGGTCCTACAATGAGCAGTTCTTC.

This clone has ten or more counts. The rearrangement links TRBV6-6 to TRBJ2-7; weak D call: TRBD2 (6 bases). Between the trimmed V and J ends, which lost 6 bases and 7 bases, there was a span of 13 bases. The CDR3 loop spans 12 amino acids. The germline V gene encodes CDR1 MNHNY and CDR2 SVGAGI (reference sequence). The CDR3 coding sequence is TGTGCCAGCAGATCGGAGGGGTGGGAGCAGTACTTC. Translated, it gives CASRSEGWEQYF.

The chain couples TRBV5-5 to TRBJ2-3; 10 positions agree with TRBD2. Germline lookup yields CDR1 SGHKS and CDR2 YYEKEE (reference sequence). The CDR3 is 16 residues long. Unmatched junction bases numbered 15, after V lost 4 bases and J lost 10 bases. This CDR3 reads CASSAQPSSSGGPQYF. The DNA of the CDR3 is TGTGCCAGCAGCGCCCAACCCTCTTCTAGCGGGGGCCCGCAGTATTTT.

This rearrangement joins TRBV6-6 to TRBJ2-7, with 12 bases identical to TRBD2. Germline V gene data show CDR1 as MNHNY and CDR2 as SVGAGI (reference sequence). This CDR3 comprises 15 residues. V was pared by 5 bases and J by 4 bases, with 6 bases of the junction left unmatched. The CDR3 DNA follows: TGTGCCAGCAGTCTCGGACTAGCGGGGAATTACGAGCAGTACTTC. Residues: CASSLGLAGNYEQYF.

The rearrangement joins TRBV30 to TRBJ1-1, with 9 nucleotides matching TRBD1. Germline V gene data show CDR1 as GTSNPN and CDR2 as SVGIG (reference sequence). There are 15 residues in the CDR3. J gave up 11 bases and V 4 bases, and 17 bases lay outside the gene matches. The CDR3 loop reads CAWTLGTGIYGDAFF. The CDR3 DNA sequence: TGTGCCTGGACCTTAGGGACAGGGATCTACGGGGACGCTTTCTTT. Using reference TRBV30 and TRBJ1-1 for the parts outside the CDR3, the full variable domain is SQTIHQWPATLVQPVGSPLSLECTVEGTSNPNLYWYRQAAGRGLQLLFYSVGIGQISSEVPQNLSASRPQDRQFILSSKKLLLSDSGFYLCAWTLGTGIYGDAFFGQGTRLTVV.

This clone was recorded only once. This chain links TRBV7-2 with TRBJ2-1, with D possibly TRBD1 on 5 matching bases. Germline V gene sequence: CDR1 SGHTA, CDR2 FQGNSA. Deletions cut 5 bases from V and 8 bases from J, with 10 bases between. This CDR3 spans 12 amino acids. The CDR3 DNA reads TGTGCCAGCAGCGCCCAGGGCTATGAGCAGTTCTTC. This codes for CASSAQGYEQFF.

A few counts support this clone. The V gene is TRBV4-1, the J gene TRBJ1-1, with 10 bases matching TRBD1. The J segment lost 4 bases and the V segment lost 2 bases, leaving 7 bases of the junction unmatched. This CDR3 contains 16 residues. Per germline, CDR1 MGHRA and CDR2 YSYEKL. Here the CDR3 DNA reads TGCGCCAGCAGCCAATTCCTATGGGACAGGGGCACTGAAGCTTTCTTT. It encodes CASSQFLWDRGTEAFF.

The genes are TRBV28 and TRBJ1-1; TRBD1 matches 7 bases. Germline lookup yields CDR1 MDHEN and CDR2 SYDVKM. V lost 6 bases and J lost 3; bases outside the gene matches: 7. The CDR3 length is 14 residues. For the CDR3, the DNA is TGTGCCAGCAGCAAGTCCAGGGGGTACACTGAAGCTTTCTTT. As protein: CASSKSRGYTEAFF. The full variable domain, its missing parts supplied by reference TRBV28 and TRBJ1-1, is DVKVTQSSRYLVKRTGEKVFLECVQDMDHENMFWYRQDPGLGLRLIYFSYDVKMKEKGDIPEGYSVSREKKERFSLILESASTNQTSMYLCASSKSRGYTEAFFGQGTRLTVV.

With respect to this clone: Other nucleotide sequences in the sample specify the same CDR3. This chain uses TRBV7-9 with TRBJ2-1; 14 nucleotides agree with TRBD2. There are 19 residues in the CDR3. The germline V gene has CDR1 SEHNR and CDR2 FQNEAQ (reference sequence). J lost 0 bases, V lost 5 bases, and 9 bases had no gene match. CDR3 DNA: TGTGCCAGCAGCCTCCGGACTAGCGGGGGGCCTAGCTCCTACAATGAGCAGTTCTTC. Translation: CASSLRTSGGPSSYNEQFF.

The chain employs TRBV30 and TRBJ1-6, with 8 bases identical to TRBD1. V trimming: 5 bases; J trimming: 5 bases; junction bases outside the gene matches: 5. Germline-derived CDR1 and CDR2 are GTSNPN and SVGIG (reference sequence). The CDR3 is 14 amino acids. The CDR3 loop is CAWWTGRNNSPLHF. The CDR3 nucleotides are TGTGCCTGGTGGACAGGGCGCAATAATTCACCCCTCCACTTT.